The clone carrying this T cell receptor (beta chain) was recorded only once. V shed 3 bases and J shed 0 bases, with 9 bases lying between them. CDR3 length equals 14 residues. Germline CDR1 GTSNPN, CDR2 SVGIG (reference sequence). Assay: immunoSEQ multiplex PCR; the TCRdb copy retains only in-frame clones and omits some. The sample has 55,000 to 75,000 clones, roughly 92% seen once. The sample belongs to a study of T cells in localized non-small cell lung cancer. The material sequenced was peripheral blood, taken before any cancer treatment. The clonotype was recovered from a man aged 35 to 69 with stage I lung adenocarcinoma. The rearrangement links TRBV30 to TRBJ2-1; tentative D call: TRBD2 (5 bases). CDR3 in amino acids: CAWRGASSYNEQFF. Written as DNA, the CDR3 is TGTGCCTGGAGGGGAGCCAGCTCCTACAATGAGCAGTTCTTC.